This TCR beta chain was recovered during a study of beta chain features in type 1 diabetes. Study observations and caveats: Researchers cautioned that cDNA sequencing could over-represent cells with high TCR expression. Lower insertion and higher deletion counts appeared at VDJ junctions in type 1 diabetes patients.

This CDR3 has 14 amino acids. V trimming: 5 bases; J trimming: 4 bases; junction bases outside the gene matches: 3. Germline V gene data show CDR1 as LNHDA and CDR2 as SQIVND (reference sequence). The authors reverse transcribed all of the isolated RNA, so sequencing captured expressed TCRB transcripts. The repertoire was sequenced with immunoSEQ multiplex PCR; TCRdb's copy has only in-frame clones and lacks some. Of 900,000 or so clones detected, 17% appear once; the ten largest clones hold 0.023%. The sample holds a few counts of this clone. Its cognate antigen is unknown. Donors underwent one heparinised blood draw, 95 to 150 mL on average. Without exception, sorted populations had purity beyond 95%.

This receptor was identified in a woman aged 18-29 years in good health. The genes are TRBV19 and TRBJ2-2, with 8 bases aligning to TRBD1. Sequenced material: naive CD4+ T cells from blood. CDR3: CASSEDRVTGELFF. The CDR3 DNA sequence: TGTGCCAGTAGTGAGGACAGGGTCACCGGGGAGCTGTTTTTT.